This TCR beta chain was observed in a study of blood T cell repertoires in COVID-19 (dated by TCRdb to about 2020). Notes on the research overall: Collaborator samples came from the United States, Italy and Spain and covered acute and convalescent phases of COVID-19. The prospective study material was composed of cDNA or gDNA derived from T cells, B-cell-depleted T cells, or PBMCs. The dataset comprised deeply sampled blood TCRbeta repertoires from subjects exposed to, actively infected with, or recovered from COVID-19. The repertoires were released in a freely available public database meant as a resource for research on the immune response to SARS-CoV-2. Samples were obtained from the ongoing ImmuneRACE study (first 160 participants) and from about 1,300 subjects provided by 6 global collaborators. A de-identified subject ID, COVID-19 status, age in years and sex were almost always included in the sample metadata. Where available, HLA class I and class II types were obtained from metadata supplied by the sample provider rather than from assay-based typing. Study-wide conclusions, independent of this receptor: The amount of clinical and demographic metadata varied by source and participant and was provided uncurated.

The germline V gene provides CDR1 SQVTM and CDR2 ANQGSEA. The CDR3 runs 12 amino acids, cysteine and phenylalanine included. CDR3 DNA only is kept here, 36 bases in frame from base 1. The trim is 3 bases for V and 5 bases for J, with a gap of 10 bases between the germline ends. As regards this clone: This clone's antigen is unknown. Base qualities are missing; no much larger clone stands one base away.

Whole blood was collected in K2EDTA tubes by collaborating institutions according to the institutions' own protocols. For TCRbeta analysis, collaborators shipped samples as frozen whole blood, isolated PBMCs, or DNA extracted from either of those sample types. TCRbeta CDR3 regions were amplified from genomic DNA using the immunoSEQ Assay, a bias-controlled multiplex PCR. Per the authors' processing: Nucleated cell counts per sample were estimated from amplification of reference gene primers within the assay. Sequence reads were collapsed and filtered to measure the absolute abundance of every unique TCRbeta CDR3 rearrangement. Productive Simpson clonality was computed per sample as the square root of Simpson's diversity index over productive rearrangements. The immuneACCESS repertoire file appears here via TCRdb, limited to in-frame rearrangements. These files lack a portion of the clones; in checked studies, under half of the deficit traces to unresolved V genes, and the cause of the others is not known. The V and J calls and clone size were taken over from that table, and D and trimming were inferred from the DNA. Across this sample there are about 78,000 clones, with roughly nine tenths seen only once. The top ten constitute 4.5% to 6% of the sample.

The sequence was collected from a man aged 50-60 years with active or convalescent COVID-19. The chain was built from TRBV29-1 and TRBJ2-5; the D gene is perhaps TRBD2, on 6 matching bases. The sample consisted of peripheral blood. CDR3 region: CSVEFGGETQYF. The sequenced DNA is TGCAGCGTTGAGTTTGGGGGGGAGACCCAGTACTTC.